This T cell receptor (beta chain) stems from a study of neurological immune-mediated disorders. Study findings and constraints: Healthy controls had more TCR clonal expansion than multiple sclerosis, which showed the least, whereas HTLV-1-associated myelopathy showed the most.

Germline lookup yields CDR1 MNHEY and CDR2 SVGAGI. This CDR3 contains 14 residues. Trimming removed 8 bases from V and 1 base from J, with 12 bases in between. The cDNA was produced through 5'RACE with 10-nucleotide random UMIs. TCRdb re-derived calls from the 5' RACE reads in MiXCR, one entry per CDR3 protein. This sample has 95,000 or so distinct CDR3 sequences, with around 3.3% found just once. This clonotype was seen at least ten times. Its antigen is not identified. Sequenced sample: PBMCs. The genes are TRBV6-5 and TRBJ2-1; D ambiguous. The TCR originated in a woman aged 18-30 years with multiple sclerosis. CDR3 nucleotides: TGTGCCAGCCGGCCGCGCCTGTCCTACAATGAGCAGTTCTTC. The encoded protein is CASRPRLSYNEQFF.